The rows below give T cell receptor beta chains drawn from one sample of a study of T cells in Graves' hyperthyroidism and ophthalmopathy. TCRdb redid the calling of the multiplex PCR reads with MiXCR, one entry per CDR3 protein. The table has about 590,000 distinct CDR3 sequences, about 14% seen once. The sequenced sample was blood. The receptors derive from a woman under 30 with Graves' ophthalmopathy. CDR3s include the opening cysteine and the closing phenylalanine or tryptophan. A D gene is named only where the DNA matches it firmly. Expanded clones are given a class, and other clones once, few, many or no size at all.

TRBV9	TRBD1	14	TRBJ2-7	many	CASSGPRDRSEQYF	TGTGCCAGCAGCGGGCCCCGGGACAGGAGCGAGCAGTACTTC
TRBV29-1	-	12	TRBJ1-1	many	CSVRWGYTEAFF	TGCAGCGTTCGCTGGGGTTACACTGAAGCTTTCTTT
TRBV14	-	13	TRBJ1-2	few	CASSQGPARGYTF	TGTGCCAGCAGCCAAGGGCCAGCCCGGGGCTACACCTTC
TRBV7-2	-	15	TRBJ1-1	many	CASSPVGHENTEAFF	TGTGCCAGCAGCCCGGTTGGACACGAGAACACTGAAGCTTTCTTT
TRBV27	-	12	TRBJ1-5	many	CASSPGVQPQHF	TGTGCCAGCAGCCCGGGGGTTCAGCCCCAGCATTTT
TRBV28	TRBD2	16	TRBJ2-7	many	CASSTPLGRGLYEQYF	TGTGCCAGCAGTACCCCCCTCGGGAGGGGACTCTACGAGCAGTACTTC
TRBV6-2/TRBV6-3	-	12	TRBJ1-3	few	CASSYSTDTIYF	TGTGCCAGCAGTTACTCGACGGACACCATATATTTT
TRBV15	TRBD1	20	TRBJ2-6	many	CATSRDYGGQGAGGANVLTF	TGTGCCACCAGCAGAGATTACGGCGGACAGGGGGCTGGAGGGGCCAACGTCCTGACTTTC
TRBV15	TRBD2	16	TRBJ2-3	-	CATSSGLAGVADTQYF	TGTGCCACCAGCAGTGGACTAGCGGGAGTGGCAGATACGCAGTATTTT
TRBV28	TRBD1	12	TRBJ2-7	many	CASSPTGTEQYF	TGTGCCAGCAGCCCGACAGGGACCGAGCAGTACTTC
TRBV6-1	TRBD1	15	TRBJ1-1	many	CASSPSTGGGTEAFF	TGTGCCAGCAGCCCCAGCACAGGGGGCGGCACTGAAGCTTTCTTT
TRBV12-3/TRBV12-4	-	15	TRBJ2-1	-	CASSLMAGVYNEQFF	TGTGCCAGCAGCCTGATGGCGGGTGTGTACAATGAGCAGTTCTTC
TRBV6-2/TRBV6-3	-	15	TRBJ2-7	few	CASSRPRQASYEQYF	TGTGCCAGCAGCCGACCTCGACAGGCGTCCTACGAGCAGTACTTC
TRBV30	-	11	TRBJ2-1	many	CAWSVSAEQFF	TGTGCCTGGAGTGTAAGCGCTGAGCAGTTCTTC
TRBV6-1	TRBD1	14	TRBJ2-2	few	CASSQGQGSGELFF	TGTGCCAGCAGTCAAGGACAGGGCTCCGGGGAGCTGTTTTTT
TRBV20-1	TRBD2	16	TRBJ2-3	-	CSARADPGPGGDTQYF	TGCAGTGCTAGAGCCGACCCGGGGCCCGGGGGGGATACGCAGTATTTT
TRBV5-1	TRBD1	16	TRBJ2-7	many	CASTPTAGTGPHEQYF	TGCGCCAGCACCCCCACCGCCGGGACAGGGCCACACGAGCAGTACTTC
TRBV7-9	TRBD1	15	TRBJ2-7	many	CASSSVPGQEYEQYF	TGTGCCAGCAGCTCCGTCCCGGGACAGGAGTACGAGCAGTACTTC
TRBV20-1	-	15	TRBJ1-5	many	CSAIRDTNSNQPQHF	TGCAGTGCTATCCGGGACACGAATAGCAATCAGCCCCAGCATTTT
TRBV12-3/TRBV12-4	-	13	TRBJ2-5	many	CASSPTPLETQYF	TGTGCCAGCAGTCCAACCCCCTTGGAGACCCAGTACTTC
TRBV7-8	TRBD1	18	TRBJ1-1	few	CASSSDPGQEKSNTEAFF	TGTGCCAGCAGCTCTGACCCGGGACAGGAGAAATCAAACACTGAAGCTTTCTTT
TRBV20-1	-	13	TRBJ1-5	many	CSVLEGSNQPQHF	TGCAGTGTTCTTGAAGGTAGCAATCAGCCCCAGCATTTT
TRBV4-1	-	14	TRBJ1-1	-	CASSHFQGSPEAFF	TGCGCCAGCAGCCATTTCCAGGGTTCCCCTGAAGCTTTCTTT
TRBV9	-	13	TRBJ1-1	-	CASTSGEWTEAFF	TGTGCCAGCACTTCAGGGGAATGGACTGAAGCTTTCTTT
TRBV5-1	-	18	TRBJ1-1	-	CASSLGWSEISVNTEAFF	TGCGCCAGCAGCTTGGGTTGGTCGGAAATCTCGGTGAACACTGAAGCTTTCTTT
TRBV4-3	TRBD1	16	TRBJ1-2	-	CASSQDSGGGYYGYTF	TGCGCCAGCAGCCAAGATTCAGGGGGCGGATACTATGGCTACACCTTC
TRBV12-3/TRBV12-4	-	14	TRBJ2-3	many	CASSQQGGSDTQYF	TGTGCCAGCAGTCAACAGGGGGGGTCAGATACGCAGTATTTT
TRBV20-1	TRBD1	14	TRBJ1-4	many	CSVKKGAPNEKLFF	TGCAGTGTTAAGAAGGGGGCGCCTAATGAAAAACTGTTTTTT
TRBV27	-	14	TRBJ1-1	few	CASTLGGRNTEAFF	TGTGCCAGCACCTTGGGGGGACGCAACACTGAAGCTTTCTTT
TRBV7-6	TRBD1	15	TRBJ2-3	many	CASSLGQGDTDTQYF	TGTGCCAGCAGCTTAGGACAGGGGGACACAGATACGCAGTATTTT
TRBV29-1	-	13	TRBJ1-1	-	CSVPRGSDTEAFF	TGCAGCGTCCCGCGGGGATCGGACACTGAAGCTTTCTTT
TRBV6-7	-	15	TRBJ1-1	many	CASSYSRDRNVRAFF	TGTGCCAGCAGTTACTCGAGGGACCGGAATGTAAGAGCTTTCTTT
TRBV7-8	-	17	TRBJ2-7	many	CASSLVQATDFAYEQYF	TGTGCCAGCAGCTTAGTACAGGCGACGGACTTCGCCTACGAGCAGTACTTC
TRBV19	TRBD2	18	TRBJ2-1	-	CASSRGTSGFQTYNEQFF	TGTGCCAGTAGCCGGGGGACTAGCGGGTTTCAGACCTACAATGAGCAGTTCTTC
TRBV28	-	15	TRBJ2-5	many	CASSLTPDRYGAQYF	TGTGCCAGCAGTTTAACCCCGGATAGGTATGGGGCCCAGTACTTC
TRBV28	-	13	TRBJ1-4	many	CASSFQGYEKLFF	TGTGCCAGCAGTTTCCAGGGCTATGAAAAACTGTTTTTT
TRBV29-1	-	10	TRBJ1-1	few	CSVDSREAFF	TGCAGCGTTGATTCCCGAGAAGCTTTCTTT
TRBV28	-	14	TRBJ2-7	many	CASTLSGAEYEQYF	TGTGCCAGCACCCTGTCCGGGGCGGAGTACGAGCAGTACTTC
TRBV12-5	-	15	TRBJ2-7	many	CASGLVTGDTYEQYF	TGTGCTAGTGGTTTGGTGACAGGCGATACCTACGAGCAGTACTTC
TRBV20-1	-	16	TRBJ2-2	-	CSARAPGNANTGELFF	TGCAGTGCTAGAGCCCCGGGAAACGCGAACACCGGGGAGCTGTTTTTT
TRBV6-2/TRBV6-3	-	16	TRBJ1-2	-	CASSYRGRIWDYGYTF	TGTGCCAGCAGCTACCGGGGCCGTATTTGGGACTATGGCTACACCTTC
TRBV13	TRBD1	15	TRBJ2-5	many	CASSTGTGGMETQYF	TGTGCCAGCAGCACCGGGACAGGGGGTATGGAGACCCAGTACTTC
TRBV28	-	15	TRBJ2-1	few	CASSLIVDSYNEQFF	TGTGCCAGCAGTTTAATCGTGGACAGCTACAATGAGCAGTTCTTC
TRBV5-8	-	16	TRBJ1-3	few	CASSGIQGPSGNTIYF	TGTGCCAGCAGCGGTATTCAGGGGCCCTCTGGAAACACCATATATTTT